This TCR beta chain was captured by sequencing in a study of beta chain features in type 1 diabetes. Concerning this clone itself: No antigen is known for it.

Findings and limits, study-wide: Compared with healthy donors, patients appeared to share more similar naive, central memory and regulatory TCRB repertoires. Possibly, sequencing cDNA over-represented cells that had high TCR expression levels. Resolution of whether HLA type affects TCRB rearrangement was not achieved here.

Reverse transcribing all isolated RNA meant expressed TCRB transcripts were sequenced. Libraries were prepared by immunoSEQ multiplex PCR; TCRdb keeps only in-frame clonotypes and omits some of them. The sample shows 390,000 or so clones, approximately 14% of them seen only once. Trimming took 6 bases from V and 3 from J, leaving 5 bases between them. The germline V gene encodes CDR1 MNHEY and CDR2 SMNVEV (reference sequence). The CDR3 totals 11 residues. The chain uses TRBV27 and TRBJ2-5; no clear D. The sample taken for sequencing was naive CD4+ T cells from blood. The TCR originated in a man under 40 in good health. The CDR3 loop is CASRLKETQYF. CDR3 in DNA: TGTGCCAGCAGACTCAAAGAGACCCAGTACTTC.